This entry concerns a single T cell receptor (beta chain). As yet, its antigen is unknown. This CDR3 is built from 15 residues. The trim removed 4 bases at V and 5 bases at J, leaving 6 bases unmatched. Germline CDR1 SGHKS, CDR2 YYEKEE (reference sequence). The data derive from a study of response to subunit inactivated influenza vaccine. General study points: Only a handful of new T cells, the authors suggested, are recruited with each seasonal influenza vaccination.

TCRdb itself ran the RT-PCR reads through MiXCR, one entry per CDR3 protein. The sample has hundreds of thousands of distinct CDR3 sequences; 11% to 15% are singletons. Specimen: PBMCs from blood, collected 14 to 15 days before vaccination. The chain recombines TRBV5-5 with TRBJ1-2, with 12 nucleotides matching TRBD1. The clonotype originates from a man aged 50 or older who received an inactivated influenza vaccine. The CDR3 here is CASSRGTGGFYGYTF. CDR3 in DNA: TGTGCCAGCAGCAGGGGGACAGGGGGCTTTTATGGCTACACCTTC.